The next 27 T cell receptor beta chains were all read from a single sample in a study of blood T cell repertoires in COVID-19. The repertoire was sequenced with immunoSEQ multiplex PCR; TCRdb's copy has only in-frame clones and lacks some. The data contain about 82,000 clones, around 80% of them singletons. The source material was peripheral blood. All receptors come from a man between 60 and 75 years old with COVID-19, enrolled during active disease.

This rearrangement joins TRBV19 to TRBJ2-6; 7 nucleotides match TRBD1. Per the germline V gene, CDR1 is LNHDA and CDR2 is SQIVND (reference sequence). The length of the CDR3 is 16 residues. Trimming removed 1 base from V and 4 bases from J; junction bases left unmatched: 4. The CDR3 is CASSIATGSGANVLTF. In nucleotides, the CDR3 is TGTGCCAGTAGTATAGCGACAGGGTCCGGGGCCAACGTCCTGACTTTC.

This clone was counted once. This chain uses TRBV27 with TRBJ1-5; 8 bases map to TRBD1. The CDR3 is 13 amino acids. Looked up from germline, CDR1 is MNHEY and CDR2 is SMNVEV (reference sequence). Trimming cost V 6 bases and J 5 bases; bases outside gene matches: 3. The CDR3 nucleotides are TGTGCCAGCAGCACACAGGGGGATCAGCCCCAGCATTTT. It codes for CASSTQGDQPQHF.

The chain combines TRBV6-2 or TRBV6-3 with TRBJ1-2; 11 nucleotides match TRBD1. The germline V gene has CDR1 MNHEY and CDR2 SVGEGT. This CDR3 region has 18 residues. Unmatched junction bases numbered 14, after V lost 6 bases and J lost 2 bases. The CDR3 coding sequence is TGTGCCAGCAGCCGCCCTAGGACAGGGGGCGCGGGAAACTATGGCTACACCTTC. It codes for CASSRPRTGGAGNYGYTF.

This clone was observed a single time. This rearrangement joins TRBV19 to TRBJ2-1; D is possibly TRBD1 (6 bases). There are 14 residues in the CDR3. With 7 bases removed from V and 0 bases from J, the gap between germline ends came to 10 bases. The germline gives CDR1 LNHDA, CDR2 SQIVND (reference sequence). CDR3 sequence reads: CASMDSNSYNEQFF. The CDR3 DNA is TGTGCCAGTATGGACAGTAACTCCTACAATGAGCAGTTCTTC.

The rearrangement joins TRBV9 to TRBJ2-1, with 11 bases that match TRBD2. This CDR3 has 20 amino acids. J lost 1 base, V lost 3 bases, and 15 bases had no gene match. CDR1 and CDR2 from the germline V gene are SGDLS and YYNGEE. The CDR3 sequence: CASSERVAGGAISSYNEQFF. CDR3 DNA sequence: TGTGCCAGCAGCGAGAGGGTAGCGGGGGGGGCTATCTCATCCTACAATGAGCAGTTCTTC. The full variable domain, with the rest looked up from reference TRBV9 and TRBJ2-1, is DSGVTQTPKHLITATGQRVTLRCSPRSGDLSVYWYQQSLDQGLQFLIQYYNGEERAKGNILERFSAQQFPDLHSELNLSSLELGDSALYFCASSERVAGGAISSYNEQFFGPGTRLTVL.

The chain is built from TRBV4-2 and TRBJ2-3, with TRBD2 matching over 10 bases. J gave up 3 bases and V 4 bases, and 4 bases lay outside the gene matches. Germline CDR1 is LGHNA and CDR2 is YNFKEQ. The CDR3 has 15 amino acids. The CDR3 DNA reads as TGTGCCAGCAGCCTTCCTAGCGGGAGAACAGATACGCAGTATTTT. Translated, it gives CASSLPSGRTDTQYF.

The chain links TRBV20-1 to TRBJ2-5, with TRBD2 matching 8 bases. J lost 5 bases, V lost 3 bases, and 14 bases had no gene match. The CDR3 has 16 amino acids. Germline CDR1 and CDR2: DFQATT and SNEGSKA (reference sequence). The CDR3 DNA reads TGCAGTGCTAGTGTCTCCAATCGGGGGGGCCTGGAGACCCAGTACTTC. This sequence encodes CSASVSNRGGLETQYF.

V usage is TRBV12-5 and J usage is TRBJ1-1; 7 bases fit TRBD1. The germline V gene has CDR1 LGHNT and CDR2 FRNRAP. The CDR3 is 17 residues long. V lost 0 bases to trimming and J lost 2 bases; unmatched junction nucleotides: 9. CDR3 coding DNA: TGTGCTAGTGGTTTGGTACTTGGAGGGGGCACAAACACTGAAGCTTTCTTT. Its protein is CASGLVLGGGTNTEAFF. Using reference TRBV12-5 and TRBJ1-1 for the parts outside the CDR3, the full variable domain is DARVTQTPRHKVTEMGQEVTMRCQPILGHNTVFWYRQTMMQGLELLAYFRNRAPLDDSGMPKDRFSAEMPDATLATLKIQPSEPRDSAVYFCASGLVLGGGTNTEAFFGQGTRLTVV.

The V and J genes are TRBV4-2 and TRBJ2-7, with a weak D call TRBD2 (6 bases). The V gene's germline CDR1 is LGHNA and CDR2 YNFKEQ. V was shortened by 0 bases and J by 5 bases, with 29 bases between the two germline ends. This CDR3 is built from 20 residues. The DNA for the CDR3 is TGTGCCAGCAGCCAAGAACTTTTGGCGGCTGGGCGAGCGGGTTCCCACGAGCAGTACTTC. Protein sequence: CASSQELLAAGRAGSHEQYF.

The V gene is TRBV6-4, the J gene TRBJ2-7, with D maybe TRBD2 (6 bases). The CDR3 runs to 15 residues. The V end lost 2 bases, the J end lost 2 bases, and 13 bases lay between the germline ends. Germline-derived CDR1 and CDR2 are MRHNA and SNTAGT. The chain's CDR3 is CASSDTDGGPYEQYF. The CDR3 region has the DNA TGTGCCAGCAGTGACACTGACGGGGGTCCCTACGAGCAGTACTTC.

The V call is TRBV2, the J call TRBJ1-2, with D possibly TRBD1 on 6 matching bases. V was trimmed by 9 bases and J by 8 bases, leaving 19 bases between them. Germline values: CDR1 SNHLY, CDR2 FYNNEI. The CDR3 sequence is 13 residues long. The CDR3 is CASGFSGALGYTF. The CDR3, as DNA: TGTGCCAGTGGGTTTTCAGGGGCACTGGGCTACACCTTC. The full variable domain, its missing parts supplied by reference TRBV2 and TRBJ1-2, is EPEVTQTPSHQVTQMGQEVILRCVPISNHLYFYWYRQILGQKVEFLVSFYNNEISEKSEIFDDQFSVERPDGSNFTLKIRSTKLEDSAMYFCASGFSGALGYTFGSGTRLTVV.

There are a few counts of this clone. This rearrangement joins TRBV2 to TRBJ1-1, with 7 bases aligning to TRBD1. V was pared by 7 bases and J by 1 base, with 6 bases of the junction left unmatched. Per germline, CDR1 SNHLY and CDR2 FYNNEI. CDR3 length: 14 amino acids. This CDR3 is CASKLGQSNTEAFF. CDR3 sequence (DNA): TGTGCCAGCAAATTGGGACAGTCGAACACTGAAGCTTTCTTT.

By share of the sample, this clone is medium-sized. The rearrangement joins TRBV9 to TRBJ2-4, with 7 nucleotides matching TRBD1. Trimming at V came to 7 bases and at J to 4 bases, leaving 8 bases not matched to a gene. This CDR3 has 14 residues. Germline V CDR1 and CDR2: SGDLS, YYNGEE. The CDR3 here is CASGDGQAKNIQYF. The CDR3, as DNA: TGTGCCAGCGGGGACGGACAGGCGAAAAACATTCAGTACTTC.

The CDR3: CASSPPGRGQGQPQHF. In DNA, the CDR3 is TGTGCCAGCTCACCCCCCGGTAGGGGGCAAGGCCAGCCCCAGCATTTT. V gene TRBV18 combines with J gene TRBJ1-5, with TRBD1 identical over 7 bases. J was trimmed by 7 bases and V by 3 bases; bases with no gene match: 12. The length of the CDR3 is 16 residues. Germline CDR1 KGHSH, CDR2 LQKENI.

This clone was counted only a few times. The genes are TRBV27 and TRBJ2-5, with D perhaps TRBD1 (6 bases). V lost 4 bases and J lost 1, with 13 bases in between. The CDR3 runs 15 residues. Per germline, CDR1 MNHEY and CDR2 SMNVEV (reference sequence). This CDR3 is CASSSRTDRQETQYF. CDR3 nucleotides: TGTGCCAGCAGTTCCAGGACAGACCGCCAAGAGACCCAGTACTTC.

The V gene is TRBV29-1, the J gene TRBJ2-1, with TRBD1 matching over 12 bases. With V trimmed by 8 bases and J by 6 bases, 8 bases remained unmatched. The CDR3 is 14 residues long. The germline gives CDR1 SQVTM, CDR2 ANQGSEA. Here the CDR3 reads CSILGQGAGNEQFF. The CDR3 DNA follows: TGCAGCATACTGGGACAGGGGGCCGGCAATGAGCAGTTCTTC.

This clone has a count of ten or more. The chain links TRBV21-1 to TRBJ2-7; the D call in the table, TRBD2, was not verified against the DNA. TRBV21-1 is termed a pseudogene. The CDR3 spans 17 residues. The CDR3 region is CASSKFLAGGPGYEQYF. The CDR3 DNA reads as TGTGCCAGCAGCAAATTCCTAGCGGGAGGCCCAGGCTACGAGCAGTACTTC.

The CDR3 is CASSIKGASSPLHF. CDR3 DNA sequence: TGTGCCAGTAGTATTAAGGGGGCATCTTCACCCCTCCACTTT. V usage is TRBV19 and J usage is TRBJ1-6; 7 bases align to TRBD1. J gave up 9 bases and V 3 bases, and 5 bases lay outside the gene matches. Per the germline V gene, CDR1 is LNHDA and CDR2 is SQIVND (reference sequence). The length of the CDR3 is 14 residues.

The chain links TRBV9 to TRBJ1-1; 7 bases fit TRBD1. Unmatched junction bases numbered 7, after V lost 3 bases and J lost 5 bases. The CDR3 totals 14 residues. CDR1 and CDR2 from the germline V gene are SGDLS and YYNGEE. The CDR3 here is CASSARQGLTEAFF. Here the CDR3 DNA reads TGTGCCAGCAGCGCCAGACAGGGATTAACTGAAGCTTTCTTT.

The chain joins TRBV7-9 to TRBJ1-1; 9 bases line up with TRBD1. Per germline, CDR1 SEHNR and CDR2 FQNEAQ (reference sequence). The CDR3 has 14 residues. The V gene end was trimmed by 2 bases and the J gene end by 4 bases; junction bases not matched to a gene: 2. This CDR3 is CASSLRQGVTEAFF. In nucleotides, the CDR3 is TGTGCCAGCAGCTTAAGACAGGGGGTCACTGAAGCTTTCTTT.

The chain has TRBV5-1 and TRBJ2-5; tentative D call: TRBD1 (5 bases). The CDR3 length is 13 residues. Germline V lookup: CDR1 SGHRS, CDR2 YFSETQ. Trimming took off 9 bases at V and 1 base at J, with 13 bases between the two ends. The CDR3 nucleotides are TGCGCCACCTCAGGACATTCCCAAGAGACCCAGTACTTC. Translated: CATSGHSQETQYF. Full variable domain (rest looked up from reference TRBV5-1 and TRBJ2-5): KAGVTQTPRYLIKTRGQQVTLSCSPISGHRSVSWYQQTPGQGLQFLFEYFSETQRNKGNFPGRFSGRQFSNSRSEMNVSTLELGDSALYLCATSGHSQETQYFGPGTRLLVL.

The V and J genes are TRBV4-1 and TRBJ2-4, with 11 bases aligning to TRBD2. CDR1 is MGHRA, CDR2 YSYEKL, per germline. After removal of 5 bases from V and 2 bases from J, the junction contained 11 bases not matched to a gene. The CDR3 has 18 residues. CDR3: CASSLGLAGGLSKNIQYF. The CDR3 DNA sequence: TGCGCCAGCAGCTTGGGTTTAGCGGGGGGGCTCTCCAAAAACATTCAGTACTTC.

The V call is TRBV2, the J call TRBJ1-1, with unresolved D. Germline CDR1 SNHLY, CDR2 FYNNEI. Trimming took 8 bases from V and 1 from J, leaving 11 bases between them. There are 13 residues in the CDR3. CDR3 residues: CASSTVRNTEAFF. CDR3 nucleotide sequence: TGTGCCAGCTCAACAGTTAGGAACACTGAAGCTTTCTTT.

In nucleotides, the CDR3 is TGTGCCAGCAGCCAAGTGCGAAACAGGCCCAATGAAAAACTGTTTTTT. Translating gives CASSQVRNRPNEKLFF. The rearrangement uses TRBV14 and TRBJ1-4, with a possible D match to TRBD1 (5 bases). Trimming took off 1 base at V and 5 bases at J, with 14 bases between the two ends. This CDR3 is built from 16 residues. Germline V gene lookup returns CDR1 SGHDN and CDR2 FVKESK.

This clone showed up just once. The chain joins TRBV18 to TRBJ1-4; 7 positions agree with TRBD1. This CDR3 is built from 17 residues. V was clipped by 3 bases and J by 0 bases; unmatched bases: 7. Germline lookup yields CDR1 KGHSH and CDR2 LQKENI. CDR3 in amino acids: CASSPLDRSATNEKLFF. DNA for the CDR3: TGTGCCAGCTCACCCCTGGACAGGAGTGCAACTAATGAAAAACTGTTTTTT.

This clone has only a few counts. This rearrangement joins TRBV9 to TRBJ2-7; D is possibly TRBD1 (6 bases). The CDR3 has 11 residues. With 5 bases removed from V and 5 bases from J, the gap between germline ends came to 8 bases. Germline values: CDR1 SGDLS, CDR2 YYNGEE. CDR3 sequence: CASSRDNEQYF. The CDR3 DNA reads as TGTGCCAGCAGTCGGGACAACGAGCAGTACTTC. Full variable domain (outside the CDR3, taken from reference TRBV9 and TRBJ2-7): DSGVTQTPKHLITATGQRVTLRCSPRSGDLSVYWYQQSLDQGLQFLIQYYNGEERAKGNILERFSAQQFPDLHSELNLSSLELGDSALYFCASSRDNEQYFGPGTRLTVT.

In regard to this clone: The germline gene is not matched at one end of the junction; a read error may be the cause. This chain joins TRBV19 and TRBJ1-1; no reliable D call. The CDR3 covers 12 residues. CDR1 and CDR2 from the germline V gene are LNHDA and SQIVND (reference sequence). The CDR3 here is CASSLEAAEAFF. Written as DNA, the CDR3 is TGTGCCAGTAGTCTAGAGGCGGCAGAAGCTTTCTTT.